The rows below give T cell receptor beta chains drawn from one sample of a study of vaccination effects on CD4 cells after COVID-19. Antigen specificity for these receptors is unknown. Assay used: immunoSEQ multiplex PCR; TCRdb lists only in-frame clones, some missing. This sample has 30,000 to 40,000 clones, with around 70% found just once. This material consisted of CD4+ T cells from PBMCs cultured with HCoV-229E spike peptides, taken after COVID-19 vaccination. Receptors originate from a human donor who received a COVID-19 vaccine. Each CDR3 is given with its conserved first and last residue. D genes are given only for firm matches. Clone size appears in some rows only: once, few, many, or a class for an expanded clone.

>TRBJ2-5|15|NA|TRBD2|TRBV6-4
CASSDLAGGPETQYF
TGTGCCAGCAGTGACCTAGCGGGGGGGCCAGAGACCCAGTACTTC
>TRBJ1-6|15|NA|TRBD1|TRBV5-1
CASSPNLNRGSPLHF
TGCGCCAGCAGCCCGAATTTAAACAGGGGATCACCCCTCCACTTT
>TRBJ2-5|11|NA|NA|TRBV20-1
CSASELETQYF
TGCAGTGCTTCAGAATTAGAGACCCAGTACTTC
>TRBJ1-1|16|NA|TRBD1|TRBV7-9
CASSFRDRGPLTEAFF
TGTGCCAGCAGCTTCCGGGACAGGGGGCCCCTCACTGAAGCTTTCTTT
>TRBJ1-1|12|NA|NA|TRBV30
CAWSGGVVEAFF
TGTGCCTGGAGTGGGGGGGTGGTTGAAGCTTTCTTT
>TRBJ1-2|15|few|NA|TRBV3-1/TRBV3-2
CASSQVSIANYGYTF
TGTGCCAGCAGCCAAGTGAGTATCGCTAACTATGGCTACACCTTC
>TRBJ1-1|15|NA|TRBD1|TRBV30
CAWSVAGTANTEAFF
TGTGCCTGGAGTGTGGCCGGGACAGCGAACACTGAAGCTTTCTTT
>TRBJ2-7|16|NA|TRBD2|TRBV10-3
CAISGWSSGGALEQYF
TGTGCCATCAGTGGTTGGTCTAGCGGGGGGGCCCTCGAGCAGTACTTC
>TRBJ2-4|16|NA|TRBD1|TRBV20-1
CSASTGTAIAKNIQYF
TGCAGTGCTAGTACGGGGACAGCTATAGCCAAAAACATTCAGTACTTC
>TRBJ2-3|14|once|TRBD2|TRBV5-1
CASSAAGGGDTQYF
TGCGCCAGCAGCGCTGCGGGGGGGGGCGATACGCAGTATTTT
>TRBJ1-2|15|NA|NA|TRBV19
CASSMTMGRGYGYTF
TGTGCCAGTAGTATGACGATGGGCCGCGGCTATGGCTACACCTTC
>TRBJ1-2|12|NA|NA|TRBV28
CASSQGFVGYTF
TGTGCCAGCAGTCAGGGTTTTGTTGGCTACACCTTC
>TRBJ1-2|12|few|TRBD1|TRBV3-1/TRBV3-2
CASSQGVRGYTF
TGTGCCAGCAGTCAGGGGGTGAGAGGCTACACCTTC
>TRBJ2-1|15|NA|NA|TRBV6-5
CASRNRVYGLNEQFF
TGTGCCAGCAGGAACAGGGTATATGGGTTGAATGAGCAGTTCTTC
>TRBJ1-2|12|NA|NA|TRBV3-1/TRBV3-2
CATTDRNYGYTF
TGTGCCACCACCGACAGAAACTATGGCTACACCTTC